What follows are 23 T cell receptor beta chains derived from one specimen sequenced in a study of T-cell reconstitution after alpha-beta-depleted transplantation in children. A TCRbeta library incorporating unique molecular identifiers was prepared. TCRdb reanalysed the PCR reads using MiXCR and keeps one entry per CDR3 protein. This sample carries some 290,000 distinct CDR3 sequences, approximately 23% of them seen once, and the ten largest clones take approximately 11%. Source: PBMCs, mostly from graft donor cells, taken 180 days after TCRalphabeta/CD19-depleted stem cell transplant. Receptors were obtained from a male patient between 5 and 17 years old who had a stem cell transplant for acute lymphoblastic leukemia, so the T cells may come from the graft donor.

The chain couples TRBV25-1 to TRBJ2-5, with a tentative D call TRBD2 (6 bases). The V and J ends lost 7 bases and 5 bases respectively, with 20 bases between them. The germline V gene encodes CDR1 MGHDK and CDR2 SYGVNS. The CDR3 has 15 residues. The CDR3 DNA follows: TGTGCCAGCAACCTAGGGTCCCGACTAGGGGAGACCCAGTACTTC. Its protein is CASNLGSRLGETQYF.

This clonotype was recorded a few times. The chain recombines TRBV7-2 with TRBJ2-7, with 8 bases that match TRBD2. J lost 2 bases, V lost 1 base, and 7 bases had no gene match. The CDR3 runs 16 residues. Germline CDR1 SGHTA, CDR2 FQGNSA. CDR3 residues: CASSLVSSGETYEQYF. The DNA for the CDR3 is TGTGCCAGCAGCTTAGTGAGTAGCGGGGAGACCTACGAGCAGTACTTC.

The sample holds a few counts of this clonotype. The chain carries TRBV7-3 and TRBJ2-1, with D hard to call. In germline, CDR1 is SGHTA, CDR2 FQGTGA. There are 13 residues in the CDR3. Trimming cost V 2 bases and J 7 bases, with 9 bases left between them. The CDR3 coding sequence is TGTGCCAGCAGCTTATTCTCCCCAAATGAGCAGTTCTTC. Its protein is CASSLFSPNEQFF.

This clonotype was counted only a few times. V and J are TRBV10-1 and TRBJ2-7, with D perhaps matching TRBD1 (6 bases). Germline V gene data show CDR1 as WNHNN and CDR2 as SYGVQD (reference sequence). V gave up 4 bases and J gave up 5 bases, with 15 bases separating them. There are 14 residues in the CDR3. CDR3 bases: TGCGCCAGCAGTGCAGGGGTTAGGGCGGACGAGCAGTACTTC. It specifies CASSAGVRADEQYF.

The chain employs TRBV24-1 and TRBJ2-3, with TRBD2 as a possible D gene (6 bases). The CDR3 covers 17 residues. Between the trimmed V and J ends, which lost 4 bases and 0 bases, there was a span of 16 bases. Germline CDR1 and CDR2: KGHDR and SFDVKD. For the CDR3, the DNA is TGTGCCACCAGTGACCGAGCGGGCGGAGGGAGCACAGATACGCAGTATTTT. It encodes CATSDRAGGGSTDTQYF.

This clonotype has just a few counts. The chain has TRBV29-1 and TRBJ2-3; 10 positions match TRBD1. With V trimmed by 6 bases and J by 8 bases, 8 bases remained unmatched. The CDR3 sequence is 13 residues long. Germline assignment: CDR1 SQVTM and CDR2 ANQGSEA. The CDR3 nucleotides read TGCAGCGTACGGGACAGGGGCGGAGGTACGCAGTATTTT. It specifies CSVRDRGGGTQYF.

The rearrangement links TRBV5-1 to TRBJ2-4; D call uncertain. The CDR3 has 13 amino acids. Trimming left V 1 base short and J 5 bases short, with 7 bases between. Germline V gives CDR1 SGHRS, CDR2 YFSETQ. The CDR3 is CASSLTRENIQYF. The CDR3 bases are TGCGCCAGCAGCTTGACACGGGAAAACATTCAGTACTTC.

This chain links TRBV5-1 with TRBJ2-3, with no clear D. The CDR3 is made up of 16 amino acids. In germline, CDR1 is SGHRS, CDR2 YFSETQ. The V gene lost 8 bases and the J gene lost 0 bases, with 19 bases spanning the gap. For the CDR3, the DNA is TGCGCCAGGCCCTCCGGAAAGCTACTTAGCACAGATACGCAGTATTTT. Translated, it gives CARPSGKLLSTDTQYF.

The CDR3 loop reads CASSFFGQPNQPQHF. CDR3 coding DNA: TGCGCCAGCAGTTTTTTCGGACAGCCTAATCAGCCCCAGCATTTT. The rearrangement uses TRBV5-1 and TRBJ1-5; perhaps TRBD1 as D (6 bases). The CDR3 consists of 15 residues. CDR1 is SGHRS, CDR2 YFSETQ, per germline. V lost 5 bases, J lost 4 bases, and 16 bases lay in between. The full variable domain, rest sourced from reference TRBV5-1 and TRBJ1-5, is KAGVTQTPRYLIKTRGQQVTLSCSPISGHRSVSWYQQTPGQGLQFLFEYFSETQRNKGNFPGRFSGRQFSNSRSEMNVSTLELGDSALYLCASSFFGQPNQPQHFGDGTRLSIL.

A few counts support this clonotype. The J gene is TRBJ2-3, the V gene TRBV5-1, with a possible D match to TRBD2 (6 bases). The CDR3 runs to 17 residues. Germline CDR1 SGHRS, CDR2 YFSETQ. The V and J ends lost 4 bases and 0 bases respectively, with 18 bases between them. CDR3 in amino acids: CASSPKRAGVSTDTQYF. Here the CDR3 DNA reads TGCGCCAGCAGCCCAAAGCGGGCCGGGGTTAGCACAGATACGCAGTATTTT.

The chain joins TRBV4-1 to TRBJ2-2, with unresolved D. The V end lost 2 bases, the J end lost 3 bases, and 10 bases lay between the germline ends. The CDR3 totals 15 residues. CDR1 and CDR2 (germline): MGHRA, YSYEKL. CDR3 sequence: CASSQNSEYTGELFF. For the CDR3, the DNA is TGCGCCAGCAGCCAAAACTCGGAATACACCGGGGAGCTGTTTTTT.

This clonotype turned up a few times. The genes are TRBV5-1 and TRBJ2-2, with TRBD1 matching 7 bases. The CDR3 has 16 residues. Germline assignment: CDR1 SGHRS and CDR2 YFSETQ. J gave up 3 bases and V 5 bases, and 10 bases lay outside the gene matches. This CDR3 is CASSIGTAVDTGELFF. For the CDR3, the DNA is TGCGCCAGCAGTATCGGGACAGCAGTCGACACCGGGGAGCTGTTTTTT. Full variable domain (missing parts from reference TRBV5-1 and TRBJ2-2): KAGVTQTPRYLIKTRGQQVTLSCSPISGHRSVSWYQQTPGQGLQFLFEYFSETQRNKGNFPGRFSGRQFSNSRSEMNVSTLELGDSALYLCASSIGTAVDTGELFFGEGSRLTVL.

V is TRBV4-1 and J is TRBJ2-7, with D unclear. The germline CDR1 and CDR2 sequences are MGHRA and YSYEKL. The CDR3 runs 16 residues. V was cut by 3 bases and J by 5 bases, with 20 bases left in between. CDR3 sequence: CASSHPKNSMADEQYF. CDR3 nucleotide sequence: TGCGCCAGCAGCCATCCCAAGAACTCTATGGCGGACGAGCAGTACTTC.

This clonotype was observed at least ten times. The chain combines TRBV7-2 with TRBJ2-1; 11 bases fit TRBD2. Trimming cost V 4 bases and J 7 bases; bases outside gene matches: 6. In germline, CDR1 is SGHTA, CDR2 FQGNSA. CDR3 length: 15 amino acids. The CDR3 bases are TGTGCCAGCAGCTATAGCGGGAGGGCCCTAAATGAGCAGTTCTTC. The encoded protein is CASSYSGRALNEQFF.

The rearrangement links TRBV6-4 to TRBJ2-1; 14 bases fit TRBD2. J lost 4 bases, V lost 6 bases, and 11 bases had no gene match. The CDR3 extends over 18 amino acids. Germline values: CDR1 MRHNA, CDR2 SNTAGT. The CDR3 loop is CASRTSGRATARYNEQFF. CDR3 coding DNA: TGTGCCAGCAGGACTAGCGGGAGGGCCACAGCTAGGTACAATGAGCAGTTCTTC.

The genes are TRBV5-1 and TRBJ2-1, with 10 nucleotides matching TRBD2. Trimming took 3 bases from V and 0 from J; bases not matched to a gene: 15. Germline V gene sequence: CDR1 SGHRS, CDR2 YFSETQ. CDR3 length: 20 amino acids. The CDR3 sequence: CASSYRGGTSVLSSYNEQFF. The CDR3, as DNA: TGCGCCAGCAGCTACCGTGGTGGGACTAGCGTTCTCAGCTCCTACAATGAGCAGTTCTTC.

The V gene is TRBV10-2, the J gene TRBJ2-7; weak D call: TRBD2 (6 bases). In germline, CDR1 is WSHSY, CDR2 SAAADI. The CDR3 spans 14 residues. Trimming removed 6 bases from V and 2 bases from J, with 14 bases in between. CDR3 DNA: TGCGCCAGCAGACCTTACGGCGGGGCCTACGAGCAGTACTTC. Translated: CASRPYGGAYEQYF.

This clonotype was counted a few times. At one end the junction does not follow the germline gene, possibly because of a read error. The chain is built from TRBV20-1 and TRBJ2-7; TRBD2 agrees at 8 bases. This CDR3 spans 13 amino acids. CDR1 DFQATT and CDR2 SNEGSKA come from the germline V gene (reference sequence). The CDR3 DNA reads TGCAGTGCACGATCCCTTTTAGAGCGGGAGTATCACTTC. This sequence encodes CSARSLLEREYHF.

This clonotype was recorded a few times. The chain links TRBV10-3 to TRBJ2-7; D assignment may be TRBD1 or TRBD2 (5 bases each). Per germline, CDR1 ENHRY and CDR2 SYGVKD. The CDR3 is made up of 16 amino acids. V was clipped by 3 bases and J by 1 base, with 16 bases between them. This CDR3 is CAISDPTRGFSYEQYF. The CDR3 DNA reads as TGTGCCATCAGTGACCCCACCCGGGGCTTTTCCTACGAGCAGTACTTC.

The chain recombines TRBV7-9 with TRBJ1-2; tentatively, D is TRBD1 (5 bases). Germline V CDR1 and CDR2: SEHNR, FQNEAQ (reference sequence). This CDR3 has 14 amino acids. The ends were cut back, 6 bases at V and 4 bases at J, with 15 bases in the middle. The CDR3 is CASSNGGYGYGYTF. DNA for the CDR3: TGTGCCAGCAGTAATGGGGGGTACGGCTATGGCTACACCTTC.

The V and J genes are TRBV6-2 or TRBV6-3 and TRBJ1-3; 7 bases match TRBD1. There are 14 residues in the CDR3. J gave up 2 bases and V 8 bases, and 6 bases lay outside the gene matches. Per the germline V gene, CDR1 is MNHEY and CDR2 is SVGEGT. The CDR3 coding sequence is TGTGCCAGCTCCTCCGGACAGGCTGGAAACACCATATATTTT. It encodes CASSSGQAGNTIYF.

The chain has TRBV18 and TRBJ2-1, with D hard to call. Germline CDR1 and CDR2: KGHSH and LQKENI. There are 17 residues in the CDR3. The germline V and J ends were trimmed by 0 bases and 6 bases, with 18 bases remaining between them. The CDR3 sequence is CASSPPGRSPPGNEQFF. In DNA form, the CDR3 reads TGTGCCAGCTCACCACCGGGCAGGAGCCCTCCTGGCAATGAGCAGTTCTTC.

The chain combines TRBV7-6 with TRBJ2-7; tentatively, D is TRBD2 (6 bases). Germline V lookup: CDR1 SGHVS, CDR2 FNYEAQ. CDR3 size: 14 residues. The V end lost 1 base, the J end lost 3 bases, and 10 bases lay between the germline ends. CDR3 protein: CASSLGGLLYEQYF. CDR3 sequence (DNA): TGTGCCAGCAGCTTAGGTGGACTACTCTACGAGCAGTACTTC.